This is a list of T cell receptor beta chains from one sample in a study of cytomegalovirus exposure and HLA in healthy donors. The data were produced by immunoSEQ multiplex PCR, yet TCRdb's version contains in-frame clones alone and is incomplete. The sample consists of approximately 78,000 clones, roughly 83% of them appearing once. The sequencing sample was made of PBMCs. These receptor sequences come from a woman aged 50 to 60 in good health and CMV-seronegative. The CDR3 runs from the conserved cysteine through the conserved F or W. The order of the fields is V gene, clone size, D gene, J gene, CDR3 protein, CDR3 DNA. A D gene is named only where the DNA matches it firmly. Some rows mark clone size as missing; the rest say once, few, many or name a class of expanded clone.

V: TRBV10-1
size: .
D: .
J: TRBJ1-4
CDR3: CASGVGGCNEKLFF
DNA: TGCGCCAGCGGGGTTGGCGGGTGTAATGAAAAACTGTTTTTT

V: TRBV27
size: .
D: .
J: TRBJ2-7
CDR3: CASRLGLRGIYEQYF
DNA: TGTGCCAGCAGGCTAGGTTTAAGGGGGATCTACGAGCAGTACTTC

V: TRBV6-5
size: .
D: TRBD1
J: TRBJ1-3
CDR3: CASSPDRGTGNTIYF
DNA: TGTGCCAGCAGCCCGGACAGGGGGACAGGAAACACCATATATTTT

V: TRBV2
size: few
D: TRBD1
J: TRBJ2-7
CDR3: CASDEGQVLWHF
DNA: TGTGCCAGCGATGAGGGACAGGTACTTTGGCACTTC

V: TRBV5-6
size: .
D: .
J: TRBJ2-7
CDR3: CASSVRDYEQYF
DNA: TGTGCCAGCAGCGTCAGGGACTACGAGCAGTACTTC

V: TRBV9
size: .
D: TRBD1
J: TRBJ1-4
CDR3: CASSPWTGLNEKLFF
DNA: TGTGCCAGCAGCCCCTGGACAGGGCTGAATGAAAAACTGTTTTTT

V: TRBV15
size: .
D: .
J: TRBJ2-5
CDR3: CATSRDVQGSGETQYF
DNA: TGTGCCACCAGCAGAGATGTCCAGGGAAGCGGGGAGACCCAGTACTTC

V: TRBV9
size: .
D: .
J: TRBJ2-7
CDR3: CASSVAMVDEQYF
DNA: TGTGCCAGCAGCGTAGCTATGGTTGACGAGCAGTACTTC

V: TRBV6-5
size: .
D: TRBD1
J: TRBJ2-2
CDR3: CASSYWGQGGTGELFF
DNA: TGTGCCAGCAGTTACTGGGGACAGGGGGGAACCGGGGAGCTGTTTTTT

V: TRBV10-3
size: .
D: TRBD1
J: TRBJ1-1
CDR3: CAISLGTGNTEAFF
DNA: TGTGCCATCAGCTTAGGGACAGGGAACACTGAAGCTTTCTTT

V: TRBV11-3
size: .
D: TRBD1
J: TRBJ1-3
CDR3: CASSPGQGSGNTIYF
DNA: TGTGCCAGCAGCCCAGGACAGGGGTCTGGAAACACCATATATTTT

V: TRBV15
size: .
D: TRBD1
J: TRBJ2-2
CDR3: CATSRLQGDGGELFF
DNA: TGTGCCACCAGCAGATTACAGGGGGATGGCGGGGAGCTGTTTTTT

V: TRBV5-1
size: .
D: TRBD1
J: TRBJ1-1
CDR3: CASSRQGVNTEAFF
DNA: TGCGCCAGCAGCCGACAGGGAGTGAACACTGAAGCTTTCTTT

V: TRBV28
size: .
D: TRBD1
J: TRBJ2-3
CDR3: CASSLTGIIDTQYF
DNA: TGTGCCAGCAGTTTGACAGGGATCATAGATACGCAGTATTTT

V: TRBV29-1
size: .
D: .
J: TRBJ1-1
CDR3: CSVEEAMVLNTEAFF
DNA: TGCAGCGTTGAGGAGGCAATGGTATTGAACACTGAAGCTTTCTTT

V: TRBV28
size: .
D: .
J: TRBJ1-6
CDR3: CASSRDPGDNSPLHF
DNA: TGTGCCAGCAGTAGGGATCCAGGGGATAATTCACCCCTCCACTTT

V: TRBV27
size: .
D: TRBD2
J: TRBJ2-3
CDR3: CASSLRTSGTDTQYF
DNA: TGTGCCAGCAGTTTGAGGACTAGCGGCACAGATACGCAGTATTTT

V: TRBV7-9
size: .
D: .
J: TRBJ1-1
CDR3: CASSPKGVSTEAFF
DNA: TGTGCCAGCAGCCCTAAGGGGGTCTCAACTGAAGCTTTCTTT

V: TRBV5-1
size: .
D: .
J: TRBJ1-1
CDR3: CASSLTGIDTEAFF
DNA: TGCGCCAGCAGCTTGACGGGGATAGACACTGAAGCTTTCTTT

V: TRBV29-1
size: once
D: .
J: TRBJ1-1
CDR3: CSATTGLDTEAFF
DNA: TGCAGCGCGACTACTGGGCTGGACACTGAAGCTTTCTTT

V: TRBV6-6
size: .
D: TRBD1
J: TRBJ2-7
CDR3: CASSYGKPTGGYEQYF
DNA: TGTGCCAGCAGTTACGGAAAACCAACAGGGGGCTACGAGCAGTACTTC

V: TRBV27
size: .
D: TRBD2
J: TRBJ2-2
CDR3: CASSLNPTTSLNTGELFF
DNA: TGTGCCAGCAGCCTTAACCCCACGACTAGCCTTAACACCGGGGAGCTGTTTTTT

V: TRBV27
size: .
D: .
J: TRBJ1-6
CDR3: CASSLLTGANSPLHF
DNA: TGTGCCAGCAGTTTATTAACAGGAGCTAATTCACCCCTCCACTTT

V: TRBV5-1
size: .
D: .
J: TRBJ1-4
CDR3: CASSLGQQKGEKLFF
DNA: TGCGCCAGCAGCTTGGGACAGCAAAAGGGCGAAAAACTGTTTTTT